Sequencing of this T cell receptor beta chain was carried out in a study of cytomegalovirus exposure and HLA in healthy donors. Findings of the study overall: It was reported that the classifier diagnosed cytomegalovirus status with high specificity and sensitivity in both the original and validation cohorts. Among TCR beta chains, those listed as cytomegalovirus-associated numbered over 150.

A remark on this clone: The antigen remains unidentified.

The data were produced by immunoSEQ multiplex PCR, yet TCRdb's version contains in-frame clones alone and is incomplete. Of over 200,000 clones in the sample, roughly 83% were seen once. The CDR3 runs 15 residues. V was cut by 9 bases and J by 4 bases, with 22 bases left in between. The germline V gene has CDR1 SNHLY and CDR2 FYNNEI. Sequenced sample: PBMCs. The V and J genes are TRBV2 and TRBJ2-7; D perhaps matches TRBD2 (5 bases). The TCR sequence derives from a woman aged 18-29 years in good health and CMV-seronegative. The chain's CDR3 is CARGTRGLGKYEQYF. The CDR3 DNA sequence: TGTGCCAGGGGTACTAGAGGGTTGGGAAAATACGAGCAGTACTTC.